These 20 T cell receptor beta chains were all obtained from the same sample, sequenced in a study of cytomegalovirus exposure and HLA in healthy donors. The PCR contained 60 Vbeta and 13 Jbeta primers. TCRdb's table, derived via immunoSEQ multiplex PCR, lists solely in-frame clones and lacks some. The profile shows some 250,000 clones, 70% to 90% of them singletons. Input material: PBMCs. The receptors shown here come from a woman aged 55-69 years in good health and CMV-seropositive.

The CDR3 reads CASKPRLAFLGEQFF. DNA of the CDR3: TGCGCCAGCAAACCGAGACTAGCCTTCCTTGGTGAGCAGTTCTTC. The chain is built from TRBV5-1 and TRBJ2-1; the match to TRBD2 covers 7 bases. V dropped 6 bases and J dropped 9; count of bases not matched to a gene: 15. The germline V gene encodes CDR1 SGHRS and CDR2 YFSETQ. This CDR3 comprises 15 residues. The entire variable domain, with the rest obtained from reference TRBV5-1 and TRBJ2-1, is as follows: KAGVTQTPRYLIKTRGQQVTLSCSPISGHRSVSWYQQTPGQGLQFLFEYFSETQRNKGNFPGRFSGRQFSNSRSEMNVSTLELGDSALYLCASKPRLAFLGEQFFGPGTRLTVL.

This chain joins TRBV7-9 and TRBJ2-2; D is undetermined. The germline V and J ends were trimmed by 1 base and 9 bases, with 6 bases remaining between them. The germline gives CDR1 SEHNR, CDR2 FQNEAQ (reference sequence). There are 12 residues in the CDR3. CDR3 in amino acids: CASSLVSWELFF. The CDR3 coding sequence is TGTGCCAGCAGCTTAGTCTCTTGGGAGCTGTTTTTT.

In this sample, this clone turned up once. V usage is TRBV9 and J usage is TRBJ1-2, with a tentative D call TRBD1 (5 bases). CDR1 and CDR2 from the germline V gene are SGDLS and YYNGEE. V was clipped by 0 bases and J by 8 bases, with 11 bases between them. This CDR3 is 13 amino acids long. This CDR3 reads CASSVGGNRGYTF. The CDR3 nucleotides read TGTGCCAGCAGCGTAGGGGGAAACAGGGGCTACACCTTC.

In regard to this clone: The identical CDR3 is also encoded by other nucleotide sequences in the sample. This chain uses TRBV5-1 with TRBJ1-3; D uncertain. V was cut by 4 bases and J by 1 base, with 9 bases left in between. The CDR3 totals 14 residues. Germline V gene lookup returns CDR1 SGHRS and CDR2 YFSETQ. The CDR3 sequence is CASSPGSSGNTIYF. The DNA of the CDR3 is TGCGCCAGCAGCCCCGGGTCTTCTGGAAACACCATATATTTT.

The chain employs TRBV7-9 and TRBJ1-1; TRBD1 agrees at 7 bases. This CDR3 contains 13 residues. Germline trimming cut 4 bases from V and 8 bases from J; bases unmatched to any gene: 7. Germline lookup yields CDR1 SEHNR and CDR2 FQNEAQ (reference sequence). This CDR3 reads CASSSSGQLEAFF. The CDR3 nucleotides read TGTGCCAGCAGCTCATCGGGACAGCTCGAAGCTTTCTTT.

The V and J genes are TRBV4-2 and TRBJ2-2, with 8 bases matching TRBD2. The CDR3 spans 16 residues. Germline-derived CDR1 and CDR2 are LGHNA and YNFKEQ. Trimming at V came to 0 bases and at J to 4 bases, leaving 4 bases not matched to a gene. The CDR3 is CASSQEGAGGTGELFF. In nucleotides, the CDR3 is TGTGCCAGCAGCCAAGAAGGGGCGGGAGGCACCGGGGAGCTGTTTTTT.

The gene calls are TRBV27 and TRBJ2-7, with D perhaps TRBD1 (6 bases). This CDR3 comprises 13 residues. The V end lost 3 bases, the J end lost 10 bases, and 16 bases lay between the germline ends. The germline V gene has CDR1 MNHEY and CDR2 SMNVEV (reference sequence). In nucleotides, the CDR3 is TGTGCCAGCAGTTTCCAACCCGGGACACAACAGTACTTC. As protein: CASSFQPGTQQYF.

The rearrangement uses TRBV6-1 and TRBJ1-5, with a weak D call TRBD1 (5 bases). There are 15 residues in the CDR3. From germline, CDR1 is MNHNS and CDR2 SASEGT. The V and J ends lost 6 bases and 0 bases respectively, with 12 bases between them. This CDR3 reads CASRVATASNQPQHF. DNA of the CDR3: TGTGCCAGCAGGGTTGCGACAGCTAGCAATCAGCCCCAGCATTTT.

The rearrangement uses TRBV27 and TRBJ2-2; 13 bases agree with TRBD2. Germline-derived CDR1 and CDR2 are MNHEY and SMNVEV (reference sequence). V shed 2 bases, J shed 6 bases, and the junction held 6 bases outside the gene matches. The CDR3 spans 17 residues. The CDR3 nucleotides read TGTGCCAGCAGTTTAAGGCAGACTAGCGGGAGGCCCGGGGAGCTGTTTTTT. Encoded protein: CASSLRQTSGRPGELFF.

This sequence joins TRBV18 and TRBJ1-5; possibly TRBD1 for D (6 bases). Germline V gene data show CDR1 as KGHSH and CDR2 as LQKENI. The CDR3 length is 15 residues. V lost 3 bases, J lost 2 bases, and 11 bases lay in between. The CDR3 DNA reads TGTGCCAGCTCACCTAACAGGGTTGGCAATCAGCCCCAGCATTTT. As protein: CASSPNRVGNQPQHF.

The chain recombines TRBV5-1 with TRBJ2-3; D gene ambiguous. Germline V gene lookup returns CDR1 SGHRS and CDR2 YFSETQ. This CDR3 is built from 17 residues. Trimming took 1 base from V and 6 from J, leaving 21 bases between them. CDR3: CASSLQSLVFLEDTQYF. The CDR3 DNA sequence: TGCGCCAGCAGCTTGCAGAGCCTAGTGTTCCTGGAGGATACGCAGTATTTT.

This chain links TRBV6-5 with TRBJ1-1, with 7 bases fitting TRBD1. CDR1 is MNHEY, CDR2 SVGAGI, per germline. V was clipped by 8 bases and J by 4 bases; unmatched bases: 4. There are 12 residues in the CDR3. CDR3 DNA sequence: TGTGCCAGCGGAACAGGGGCCACTGAAGCTTTCTTT. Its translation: CASGTGATEAFF.

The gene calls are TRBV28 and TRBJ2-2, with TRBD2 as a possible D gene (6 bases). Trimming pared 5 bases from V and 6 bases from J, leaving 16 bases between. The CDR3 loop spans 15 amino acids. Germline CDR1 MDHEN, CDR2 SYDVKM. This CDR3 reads CASSPGTLGAGELFF. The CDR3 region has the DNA TGTGCCAGCAGTCCTGGGACTTTAGGAGCCGGGGAGCTGTTTTTT. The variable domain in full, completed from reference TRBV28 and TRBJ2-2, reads DVKVTQSSRYLVKRTGEKVFLECVQDMDHENMFWYRQDPGLGLRLIYFSYDVKMKEKGDIPEGYSVSREKKERFSLILESASTNQTSMYLCASSPGTLGAGELFFGEGSRLTVL.

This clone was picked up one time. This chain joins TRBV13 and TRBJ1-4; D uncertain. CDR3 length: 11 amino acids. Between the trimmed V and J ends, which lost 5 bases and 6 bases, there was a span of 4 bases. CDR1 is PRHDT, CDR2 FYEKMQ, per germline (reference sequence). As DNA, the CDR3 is TGTGCCAGCAGCGCGGATGAAAAACTGTTTTTT. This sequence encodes CASSADEKLFF. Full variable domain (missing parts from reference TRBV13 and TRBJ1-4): AAGVIQSPRHLIKEKRETATLKCYPIPRHDTVYWYQQGPGQDPQFLISFYEKMQSDKGSIPDRFSAQQFSDYHSELNMSSLELGDSALYFCASSADEKLFFGSGTQLSVL.

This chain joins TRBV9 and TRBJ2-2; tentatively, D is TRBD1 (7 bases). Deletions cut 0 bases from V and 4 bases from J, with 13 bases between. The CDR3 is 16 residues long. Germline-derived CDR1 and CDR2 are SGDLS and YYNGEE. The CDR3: CASSVGRGRGTGELFF. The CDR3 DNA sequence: TGTGCCAGCAGCGTAGGGAGGGGGCGAGGCACCGGGGAGCTGTTTTTT.

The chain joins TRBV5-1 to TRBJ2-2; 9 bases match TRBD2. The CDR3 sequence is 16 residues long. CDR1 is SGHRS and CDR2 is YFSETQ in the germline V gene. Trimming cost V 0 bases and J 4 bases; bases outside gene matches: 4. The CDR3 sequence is CASSLVPSGTTGELFF. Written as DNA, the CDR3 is TGCGCCAGCAGCTTGGTACCTAGCGGGACCACCGGGGAGCTGTTTTTT. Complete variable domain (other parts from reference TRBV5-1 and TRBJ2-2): KAGVTQTPRYLIKTRGQQVTLSCSPISGHRSVSWYQQTPGQGLQFLFEYFSETQRNKGNFPGRFSGRQFSNSRSEMNVSTLELGDSALYLCASSLVPSGTTGELFFGEGSRLTVL.

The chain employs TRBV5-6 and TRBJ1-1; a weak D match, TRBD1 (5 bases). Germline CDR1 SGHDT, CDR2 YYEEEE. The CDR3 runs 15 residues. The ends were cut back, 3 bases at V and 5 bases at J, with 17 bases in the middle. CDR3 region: CASSSKVQGGTEAFF. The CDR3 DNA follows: TGTGCCAGCAGCTCGAAGGTGCAGGGAGGGACTGAAGCTTTCTTT.

The CDR3 region is CASREWMNTEAFF. CDR3 DNA: TGCGCCAGCAGGGAGTGGATGAACACTGAAGCTTTCTTT. This chain uses TRBV5-1 with TRBJ1-1; D is unresolved. Germline CDR1 is SGHRS and CDR2 is YFSETQ. The ends were cut back, 5 bases at V and 0 bases at J, with 8 bases in the middle. CDR3 length: 13 amino acids.

The CDR3 DNA follows: TGTGCCAGCAGCGGGAGGGGCGGAGGGAATGAGCAGTTCTTC. Amino acid sequence: CASSGRGGGNEQFF. The V and J genes are TRBV7-2 and TRBJ2-1; 7 bases are a match to TRBD2. Germline trimming cut 5 bases from V and 7 bases from J; bases unmatched to any gene: 8. Germline assignment: CDR1 SGHTA and CDR2 FQGNSA. This CDR3 spans 14 amino acids.

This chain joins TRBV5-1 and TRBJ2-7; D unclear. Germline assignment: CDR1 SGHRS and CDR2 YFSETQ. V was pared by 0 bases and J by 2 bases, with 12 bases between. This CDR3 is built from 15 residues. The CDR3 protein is CASSLARTYTYEQYF. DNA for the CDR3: TGCGCCAGCAGCTTGGCTCGTACTTATACCTACGAGCAGTACTTC.